This TCR beta chain emerged from a study of read filtering for tumor transcriptome and immune sequencing. Study-wide context: Revised staging placed eight or nine patients in R-ISS I, roughly 17 in II, more than five in III.

This clonotype was counted a few times. The CDR3 extends over 13 amino acids. The germline V gene has CDR1 MDHEN and CDR2 SYDVKM. V was cut by 4 bases and J by 6 bases, with 10 bases left in between. Molecular barcoded adaptors covering alpha/delta and beta/gamma chains were used on roughly 370 ng RNA. TCRdb ran MiXCR on the reads and lists one entry per CDR3 protein. The repertoire consists of some 62,000 distinct CDR3 sequences, with about 14% occurring once and the leading ten covering roughly 41%. The V call is TRBV28, the J call TRBJ2-4; tentatively, D is TRBD2 (6 bases). Sequencing input: a population of CD138-negative cells sorted from bone marrow. The receptor was isolated from a donor over 35 with multiple myeloma. In DNA, the CDR3 is TGTGCCAGCAGTTGGCTAGCGAGAAACATTCAGTACTTC. This gives the protein CASSWLARNIQYF.